This T cell receptor beta chain was documented in a study of shared clonotypes between healthy human individuals. Overall study: Per donor, CD8 memory used one plate, CD8 naive used two, CD4 memory used three and CD4 naive used three. Study conclusions and caveats: Blood was the sole source, and tissue repertoires probably differ.

The donor population consisted of healthy HIV-negative adults with no recent acute infections or vaccinations. From CD4+ cells came CD45RA+ naive and CD45RA-negative memory subsets. Clones were sequenced by immunoSEQ multiplex PCR, and TCRdb holds only the in-frame ones, with some missing. The table has roughly 2.6 million clones, around 94% seen once. Of note for this clone: The antigen is unknown.

This clonotype was obtained from a man aged 18 to 35 in good health. The sample was naive CD4+ T cells sorted from blood. The subset is: CD45RA+ positively selected.

The CDR3 sequence is CASSQGGGWDEKLFF. CDR3 coding DNA: TGCGCCAGCAGCCAGGGAGGGGGATGGGATGAAAAACTGTTTTTT. This sequence joins TRBV4-1 and TRBJ1-4; D possibly corresponds to TRBD1 (6 bases). The germline V and J ends were trimmed by 3 bases and 6 bases, with 14 bases remaining between them. This CDR3 is built from 15 residues. Germline CDR1 and CDR2: MGHRA and YSYEKL.